This TCR beta chain was retrieved from a study of beta chain features in type 1 diabetes (dated 2018 in TCRdb). Notes on the research overall: Mean age, gender distribution, total cell number and subset yield were not different between patients and healthy donors. A total of roughly 98,000,000 sorted cells were examined across all samples, and a strong correlation was observed between cell number per subset and RNA yield. The study compared TCRB repertoires of sorted circulating CD4+ T cell subsets between recently diagnosed type 1 diabetes patients and matched healthy donors. Regulatory and stem cell-like memory subsets were obtained from only 8 patients and roughly 8 healthy donors, while naive and central memory subsets were obtained from all 28 donors. Overall results and qualifications from the work: Shorter templates might be favored by PCR, yet because patient and control samples were amplified and corrected together, any such skew would affect both groups equally. Naive, central memory and regulatory TCRB repertoires appeared to be more alike among patients than among healthy donors. In all four CD4+ subsets, TCRB CDR3 length was moderately but significantly shorter in type 1 diabetes patients. Fewer insertions and more nucleotide deletions at VDJ recombination sites were observed in patients with type 1 diabetes, implying thymic rearrangement abnormalities. Only small numbers of individuals were included in the HLA sub-analyses, which left unresolved whether HLA type had any influence on TCRB rearrangement. Because cDNA was sequenced instead of genomic DNA, highly expressing activated cells could be over-represented, though the groups showed no difference in activation or CD3 levels.

From each donor, a single peripheral blood sample of approximately 0.11 L on average was drawn into heparinised tubes. A BD FACSAria II was used to sort naive, central memory, regulatory and stem cell-like memory CD4+ T cells with a panel that included CD45RO, CCR7, CD25, CD127, CD95 and CD27. A purity above 98% was achieved for all sorted populations. PBMCs were isolated right away by Lymphoprep density gradient centrifugation and were stained directly, without culture. So that batch effects would be minimized, each experiment stained and sorted samples in pairs, pairing one healthy donor with one patient. The High Capacity cDNA Reverse Transcription Kit was used to reverse transcribe all of the isolated RNA, meaning that expressed TCRB transcripts were what got sequenced. Deep immunoSEQ sequencing was performed on naive, central memory and regulatory T cell samples, with an average of roughly 4 million total reads per sample. Sorted cells were lysed in RLT buffer, and RNA was extracted using DNase-treated RNeasy Micro or Mini kits according to cell number. Each cell subset was processed separately to prevent cross-contamination, with patient and healthy donor samples processed together. The immunoSEQ multiplex PCR was used to amplify TCRB sequences from cDNA, yielding 87-bp fragments that span the CDR3 region. The amplicons were sequenced using the Illumina HiSeq platform. The authors processed their data as follows. PCR bias was corrected computationally using synthetic template baselines, and reads within Hamming distance 2 were collapsed, with unmergeable singletons discarded. Reads were aligned to IMGT to assign V, D and J genes, CDR3 length, and insertions or deletions at six rearrangement sites. Within each subset, clonotype counts were normalized to sorted cell number, and only after that were true diversity and Gini coefficients computed with the tcR R package. The overlap coefficient, calculated on TCRB nucleotide sequences, was used to measure repertoire sharing. Out-of-frame TCRB sequences from naive cells were analyzed to stand in for the pre-selection repertoire. What TCRdb holds here is the immuneACCESS table cut down to in-frame rearrangements. Part of the clones is not present; checked against another copy, under half of the missing clones reflect an unresolved V gene, and the others are unexplained. The DNA was the basis for D and trimming; V, J and clone size are from that table. The sample table shows about half a million clones, and roughly 10% are seen once. The ten biggest clones cover about 0.045% of the sample.

Taken from cysteine to phenylalanine, the CDR3 has 12 residues. Just the 36-base CDR3 DNA is kept, in frame starting at base 1. Relative to germline, V is 0 bases shorter and J is 1 base shorter, with 0 bases between their ends. Reading the germline V gene gives CDR1 MNHEY and CDR2 SVGAGI. This clone was counted between two and nine times. This receptor's antigen is unknown. Within one base of it there is no much larger clone, and no base qualities were kept. This CDR3 is also generated by other DNA sequences in the sample. The TCR comes from a woman aged 18-30 years in good health. Input material: naive CD4+ T cells from blood. Taken with the paper, the label for cell subset or site translates to: true naive CD4+ T cells. This chain is built from TRBV6-5 and TRBJ2-5; the D gene cannot be named for sure. In nucleotides, the sequence is TGTGCCAGCAGTTACTCCCAAGAGACCCAGTACTTC. This sequence encodes CASSYSQETQYF.